The present T cell receptor beta chain was sequenced within a study of cytomegalovirus exposure and HLA in healthy donors. Study-level findings and limits: In vitro work confirmed that three CMV-associated chains recognize CMV antigens. TCR beta sequences reportedly predicted the HLA-A and HLA-B alleles of most subjects accurately. Sequence variants that were highly shared formed a cluster that was likely a sequencing artifact.

The CDR3 runs to 12 residues. Looked up from germline, CDR1 is GTSNPN and CDR2 is SVGIG (reference sequence). The trim removed 5 bases at V and 9 bases at J, leaving 9 bases unmatched. Concerning this clone itself: What it binds is not known.

PCR primers comprised 60 Vbeta and 13 Jbeta primers. Per the original methods: It was a later analysis that counted 83 million or so unique TCR beta chains, of which roughly 10 million were shared. This table comes from immunoSEQ multiplex PCR, and its TCRdb copy is limited to in-frame clones, with some not included. The V and J calls and clone size are taken from that table; D and trimming were inferred from the DNA. Of about 35,000 clones in the sample, about 80% are singletons; the top ten hold roughly 6%. V gene TRBV30 combines with J gene TRBJ1-2, with 7 nucleotides matching TRBD1. This TCR came from a male donor in good health and CMV-seronegative. Source material: PBMCs. The chain's CDR3 is CAWGRQGISYTF. Here the CDR3 DNA reads TGTGCCTGGGGACGACAGGGTATTAGCTACACCTTC.